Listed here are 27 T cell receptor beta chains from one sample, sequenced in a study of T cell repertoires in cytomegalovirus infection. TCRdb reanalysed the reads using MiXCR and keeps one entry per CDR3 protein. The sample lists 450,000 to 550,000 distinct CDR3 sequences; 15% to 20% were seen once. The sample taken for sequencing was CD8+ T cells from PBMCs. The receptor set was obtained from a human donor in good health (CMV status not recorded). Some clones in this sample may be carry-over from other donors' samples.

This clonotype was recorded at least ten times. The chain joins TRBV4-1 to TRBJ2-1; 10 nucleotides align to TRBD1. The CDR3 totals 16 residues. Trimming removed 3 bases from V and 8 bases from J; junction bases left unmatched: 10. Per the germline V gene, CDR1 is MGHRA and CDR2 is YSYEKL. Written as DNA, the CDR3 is TGCGCCAGCAGCCACACCGGGACAGGGGTCATCGATGAGCAGTTCTTC. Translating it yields CASSHTGTGVIDEQFF.

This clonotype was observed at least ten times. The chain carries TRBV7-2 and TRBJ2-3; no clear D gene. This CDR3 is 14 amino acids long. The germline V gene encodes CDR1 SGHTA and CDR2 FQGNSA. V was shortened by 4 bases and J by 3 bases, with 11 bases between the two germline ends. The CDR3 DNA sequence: TGTGCCAGCAGCTCCTATTCAGTGACAGATACGCAGTATTTT. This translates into CASSSYSVTDTQYF.

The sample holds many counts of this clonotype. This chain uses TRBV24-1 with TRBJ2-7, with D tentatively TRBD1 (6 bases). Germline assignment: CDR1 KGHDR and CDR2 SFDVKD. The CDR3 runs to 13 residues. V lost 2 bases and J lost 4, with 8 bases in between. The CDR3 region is CATSDSRGYEQYF. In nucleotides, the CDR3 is TGTGCCACCAGTGATTCTAGGGGGTACGAGCAGTACTTC.

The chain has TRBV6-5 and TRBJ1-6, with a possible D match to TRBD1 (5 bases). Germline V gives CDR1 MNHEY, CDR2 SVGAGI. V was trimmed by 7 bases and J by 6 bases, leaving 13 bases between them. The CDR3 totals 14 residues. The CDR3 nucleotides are TGTGCCAGCACCATTCGGGGCCTTAATTCACCCCTCCACTTT. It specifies CASTIRGLNSPLHF.

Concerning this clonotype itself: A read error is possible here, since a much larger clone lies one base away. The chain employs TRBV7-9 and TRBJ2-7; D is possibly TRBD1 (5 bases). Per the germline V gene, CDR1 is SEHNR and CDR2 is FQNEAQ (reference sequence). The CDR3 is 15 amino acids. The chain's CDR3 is CASSFFAGLGYVQYF. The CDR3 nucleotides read TGTGCCAGCAGCTTTTTCGCAGGGTTGGGCTACGTGCAGTACTTC.

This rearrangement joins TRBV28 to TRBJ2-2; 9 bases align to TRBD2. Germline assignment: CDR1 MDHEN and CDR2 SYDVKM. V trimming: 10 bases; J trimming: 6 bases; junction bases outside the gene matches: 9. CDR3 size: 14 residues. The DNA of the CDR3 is TGTGCCACCGGGGCGGGAGGGCCATCCGGGGAGCTGTTTTTT. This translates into CATGAGGPSGELFF.

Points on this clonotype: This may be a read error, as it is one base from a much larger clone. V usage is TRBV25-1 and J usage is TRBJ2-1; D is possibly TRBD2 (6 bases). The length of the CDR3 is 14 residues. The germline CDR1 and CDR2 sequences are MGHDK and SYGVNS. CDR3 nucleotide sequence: TGTGCCAGCAGTATGGGGGGTATGTACAATGAGCAGTTATTC. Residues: CASSMGGMYNEQLF.

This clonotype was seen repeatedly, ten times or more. CDR3 sequence: CAISELPGQGAENEQFF. The CDR3 DNA reads TGTGCCATCAGTGAGTTACCGGGACAGGGGGCGGAAAATGAGCAGTTCTTC. The rearrangement uses TRBV10-3 and TRBJ2-1; TRBD1 matches 12 bases. This CDR3 has 17 amino acids. The V segment lost 1 base and the J segment 7 bases; nucleotides outside the gene matches: 8. CDR1 and CDR2 (germline): ENHRY, SYGVKD.

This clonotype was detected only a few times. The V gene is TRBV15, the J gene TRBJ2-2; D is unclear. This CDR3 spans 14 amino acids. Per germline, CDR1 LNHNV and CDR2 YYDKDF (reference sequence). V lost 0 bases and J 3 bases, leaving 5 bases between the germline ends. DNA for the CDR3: TGTGCCACCAGCAGAGATGGGGACACCGGGGAGCTGTTTTTT. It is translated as CATSRDGDTGELFF.

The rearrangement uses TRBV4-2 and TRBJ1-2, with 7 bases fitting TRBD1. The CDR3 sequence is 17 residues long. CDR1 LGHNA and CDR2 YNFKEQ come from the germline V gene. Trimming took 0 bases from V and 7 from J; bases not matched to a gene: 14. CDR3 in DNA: TGTGCCAGCAGCCAAGACCCGTTGACAGGGTCTGAAGTTGGCTACACCTTC. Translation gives CASSQDPLTGSEVGYTF.

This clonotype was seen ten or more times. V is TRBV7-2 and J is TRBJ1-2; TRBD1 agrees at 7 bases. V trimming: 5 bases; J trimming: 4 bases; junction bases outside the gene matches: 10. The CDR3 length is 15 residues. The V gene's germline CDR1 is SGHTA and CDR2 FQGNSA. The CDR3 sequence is CASSPPTGRFYGYTF. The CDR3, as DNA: TGTGCCAGCAGCCCCCCGACAGGGCGATTCTATGGCTACACCTTC.

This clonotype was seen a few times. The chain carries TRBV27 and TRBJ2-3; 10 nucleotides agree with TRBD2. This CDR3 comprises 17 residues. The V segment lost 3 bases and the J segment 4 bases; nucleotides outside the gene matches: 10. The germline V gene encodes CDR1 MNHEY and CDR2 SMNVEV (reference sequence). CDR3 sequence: CASSLLALAGVADTQYF. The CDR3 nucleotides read TGTGCCAGCAGTTTGCTGGCCCTAGCGGGAGTTGCAGATACGCAGTATTTT.

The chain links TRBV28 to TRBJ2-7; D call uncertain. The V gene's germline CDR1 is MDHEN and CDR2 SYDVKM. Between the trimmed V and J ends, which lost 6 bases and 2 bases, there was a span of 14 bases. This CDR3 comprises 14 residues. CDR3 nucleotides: TGTGCCAGCAGGGTTCAGGCTCAAACCTACGAGCAGTACTTC. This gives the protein CASRVQAQTYEQYF.

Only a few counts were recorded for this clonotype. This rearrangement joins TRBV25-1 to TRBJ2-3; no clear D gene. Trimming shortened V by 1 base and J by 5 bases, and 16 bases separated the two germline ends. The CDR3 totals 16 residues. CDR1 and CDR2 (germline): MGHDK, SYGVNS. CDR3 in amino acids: CASSEFTGSAEDTQYF. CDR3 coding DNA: TGTGCCAGCAGTGAATTTACGGGCTCCGCGGAAGATACGCAGTATTTT.

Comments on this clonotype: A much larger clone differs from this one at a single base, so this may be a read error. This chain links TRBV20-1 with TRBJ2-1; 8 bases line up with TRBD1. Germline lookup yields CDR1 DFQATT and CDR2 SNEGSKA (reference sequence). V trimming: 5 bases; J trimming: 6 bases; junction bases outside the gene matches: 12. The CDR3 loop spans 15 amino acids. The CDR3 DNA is TGCAGTGCTCCCAACCGACAGGGGATTGTCAATGAGCAGTTCTTC. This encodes CSAPNRQGIVNEQFF.

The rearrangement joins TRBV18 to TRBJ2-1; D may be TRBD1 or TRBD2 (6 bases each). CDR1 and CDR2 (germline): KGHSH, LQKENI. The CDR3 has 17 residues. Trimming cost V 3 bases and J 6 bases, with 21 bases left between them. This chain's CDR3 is CASSPNHRDEEGNEQFF. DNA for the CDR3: TGTGCCAGCTCACCCAATCACAGGGACGAGGAGGGCAATGAGCAGTTCTTC.

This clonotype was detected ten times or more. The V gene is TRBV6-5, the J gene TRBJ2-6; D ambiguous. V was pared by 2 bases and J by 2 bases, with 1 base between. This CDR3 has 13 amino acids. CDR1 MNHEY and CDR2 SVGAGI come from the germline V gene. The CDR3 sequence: CASSYAGANVLTF. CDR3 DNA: TGTGCCAGCAGTTACGCTGGGGCCAACGTCCTGACTTTC.

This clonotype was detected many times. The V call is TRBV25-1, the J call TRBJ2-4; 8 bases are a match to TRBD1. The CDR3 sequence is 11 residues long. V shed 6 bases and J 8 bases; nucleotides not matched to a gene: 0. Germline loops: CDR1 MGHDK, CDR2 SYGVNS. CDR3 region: CASRTGDIQYF. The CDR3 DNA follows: TGTGCCAGCAGGACAGGGGACATTCAGTACTTC.

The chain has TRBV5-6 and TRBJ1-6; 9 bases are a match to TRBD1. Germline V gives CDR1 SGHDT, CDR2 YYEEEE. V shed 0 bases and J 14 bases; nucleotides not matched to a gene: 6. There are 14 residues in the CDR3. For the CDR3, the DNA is TGTGCCAGCAGCTTGGGGACAGGGGTTTCGACCCTCCACTTT. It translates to CASSLGTGVSTLHF.

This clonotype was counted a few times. This chain's CDR3 is CASSLGLRSYEQYF. In DNA form, the CDR3 reads TGTGCCAGCAGCTTAGGCCTCCGATCCTACGAGCAGTACTTC. J is TRBJ2-7 and V is TRBV11-2; D unresolved. Germline CDR1 and CDR2: SGHAT and FQNNGV. The ends were cut back, 1 base at V and 1 base at J, with 8 bases in the middle. The CDR3 is 14 residues long.

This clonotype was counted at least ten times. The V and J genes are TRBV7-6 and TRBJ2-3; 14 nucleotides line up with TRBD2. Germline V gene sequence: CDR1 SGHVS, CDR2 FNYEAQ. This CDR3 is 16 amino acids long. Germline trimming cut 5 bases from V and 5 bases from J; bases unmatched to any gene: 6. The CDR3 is CASSPTSGGVRDTQYF. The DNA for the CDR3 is TGTGCCAGCAGCCCGACTAGCGGGGGGGTTAGAGATACGCAGTATTTT.

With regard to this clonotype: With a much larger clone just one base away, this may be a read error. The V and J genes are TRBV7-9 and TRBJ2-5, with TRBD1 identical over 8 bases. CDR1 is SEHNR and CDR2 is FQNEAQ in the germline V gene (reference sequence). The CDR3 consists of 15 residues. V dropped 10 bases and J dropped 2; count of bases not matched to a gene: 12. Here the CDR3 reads CANTYPGQAQETQYF. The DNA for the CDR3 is TGTGCCAACACATATCCGGGACAGGCACAAGAGACCCAGTACTTC.

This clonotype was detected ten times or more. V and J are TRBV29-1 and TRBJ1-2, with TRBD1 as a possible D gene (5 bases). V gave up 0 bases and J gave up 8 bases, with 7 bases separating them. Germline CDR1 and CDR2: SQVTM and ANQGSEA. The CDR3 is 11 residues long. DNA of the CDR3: TGCAGCGTTGAAGACAGGGTGGGCTACACCTTC. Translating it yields CSVEDRVGYTF.

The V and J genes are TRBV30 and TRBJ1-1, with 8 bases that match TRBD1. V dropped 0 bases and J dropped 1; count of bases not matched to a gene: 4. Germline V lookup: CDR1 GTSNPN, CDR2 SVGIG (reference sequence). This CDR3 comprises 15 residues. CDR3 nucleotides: TGTGCCTGGAGTGTACCGGGACAGGCGAACACTGAAGCTTTCTTT. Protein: CAWSVPGQANTEAFF.

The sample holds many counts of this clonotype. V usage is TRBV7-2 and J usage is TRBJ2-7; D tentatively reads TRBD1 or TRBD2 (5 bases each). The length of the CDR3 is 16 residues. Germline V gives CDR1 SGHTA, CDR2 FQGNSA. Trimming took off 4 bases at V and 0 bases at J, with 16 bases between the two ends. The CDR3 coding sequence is TGTGCCAGCAGCTCGGGGAAGGACACGGCCTCCTACGAGCAGTACTTC. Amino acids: CASSSGKDTASYEQYF.

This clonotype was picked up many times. The CDR3 DNA sequence: TGTGCCAGCAGCCTCAAGCGGGAGAGAAGCACAGATACGCAGTATTTT. This encodes CASSLKRERSTDTQYF. This chain connects TRBV5-4 to TRBJ2-3; 8 nucleotides agree with TRBD2. After removal of 4 bases from V and 0 bases from J, the junction contained 7 bases not matched to a gene. The CDR3 sequence is 16 residues long. Germline lookup yields CDR1 SGHNT and CDR2 YYREEE (reference sequence).

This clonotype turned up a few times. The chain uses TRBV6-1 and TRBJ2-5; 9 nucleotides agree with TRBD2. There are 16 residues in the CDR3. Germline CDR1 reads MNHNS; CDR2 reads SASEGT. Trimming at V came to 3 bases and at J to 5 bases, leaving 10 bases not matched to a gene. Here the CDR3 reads CASSDLAGRGFETQYF. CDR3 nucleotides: TGTGCCAGCAGTGATCTAGCGGGAAGGGGTTTCGAGACCCAGTACTTC.